Following are 17 T cell receptor beta chains from one sample sequenced in a study of blood T cell repertoires in COVID-19. Libraries were prepared by immunoSEQ multiplex PCR; TCRdb keeps only in-frame clonotypes and omits some of them. The sample records tens of thousands of clones, roughly 77% being singletons. The sequenced sample was peripheral blood. These receptors were collected from a man aged 50 or older with active or convalescent COVID-19.

CDR3 region: CASSLGAGYGYTF. The CDR3 nucleotides are TGCGCCAGCAGCTTGGGAGCAGGGTATGGCTACACCTTC. This chain connects TRBV5-1 to TRBJ1-2; perhaps TRBD1 as D (5 bases). Deletions cut 0 bases from V and 5 bases from J, with 8 bases between. The CDR3 totals 13 residues. CDR1 and CDR2 from the germline V gene are SGHRS and YFSETQ.

CDR3 protein: CASSGPGLAGGPWSTDTQYF. CDR3 in DNA: TGTGCCAGCAGCGGCCCGGGACTAGCGGGGGGGCCCTGGAGCACAGATACGCAGTATTTT. The rearrangement links TRBV5-5 to TRBJ2-3, with TRBD2 matching 16 bases. V was clipped by 4 bases and J by 0 bases; unmatched bases: 11. The CDR3 sequence is 20 residues long. Germline assignment: CDR1 SGHKS and CDR2 YYEKEE (reference sequence).

This chain connects TRBV2 to TRBJ1-5; possible D gene TRBD1, 5 bases. This CDR3 is 15 amino acids long. Germline V CDR1 and CDR2: SNHLY, FYNNEI. Deletions cut 6 bases from V and 0 bases from J, with 12 bases between. The CDR3 region is CASRAGTHSNQPQHF. The CDR3 nucleotides read TGTGCCAGCAGGGCCGGGACTCATAGCAATCAGCCCCAGCATTTT.

The genes are TRBV5-1 and TRBJ2-3; possibly TRBD2 for D (6 bases). V lost 0 bases, J lost 6 bases, and 17 bases lay in between. The germline V gene has CDR1 SGHRS and CDR2 YFSETQ. This CDR3 has 16 residues. Written as DNA, the CDR3 is TGCGCCAGCAGCTTGGTGGGGGACTCCACCGGGGATACGCAGTATTTT. This codes for CASSLVGDSTGDTQYF.

This clone was counted only a few times. The rearrangement links TRBV5-4 to TRBJ1-4, with D possibly matching TRBD1 (5 bases). The V and J ends lost 5 bases and 0 bases respectively, with 14 bases between them. Per the germline V gene, CDR1 is SGHNT and CDR2 is YYREEE (reference sequence). This CDR3 contains 16 residues. CDR3 DNA sequence: TGTGCCAGCAGTCGCGGGGGGAGGACAACTAATGAAAAACTGTTTTTT. Translated, it gives CASSRGGRTTNEKLFF.

In this sample, this clone turned up a few times. The rearrangement joins TRBV11-2 to TRBJ2-7, with TRBD2 identical over 7 bases. Germline V gene data show CDR1 as SGHAT and CDR2 as FQNNGV. This CDR3 has 18 amino acids. V dropped 3 bases and J dropped 3; count of bases not matched to a gene: 17. The CDR3 coding sequence is TGTGCCAGCAGCTTTAGGGCCACGGGGAGGGGCAGCAACTACGAGCAGTACTTC. Protein product: CASSFRATGRGSNYEQYF.

The J gene is TRBJ2-1, the V gene TRBV6-5, with 8 bases that match TRBD1. This CDR3 has 16 amino acids. Germline assignment: CDR1 MNHEY and CDR2 SVGAGI. The V gene end was trimmed by 0 bases and the J gene end by 3 bases; junction bases not matched to a gene: 4. The CDR3 loop is CASSYSIGQGYNEQFF. In nucleotides, the CDR3 is TGTGCCAGCAGTTACTCGATAGGACAGGGCTACAATGAGCAGTTCTTC.

This rearrangement joins TRBV5-6 to TRBJ1-3; D remains ambiguous. Trimming left V 9 bases short and J 4 bases short, with 11 bases between. Germline V gene sequence: CDR1 SGHDT, CDR2 YYEEEE. The CDR3 contains 12 residues. The DNA of the CDR3 is TGTGCCACGAATCGCCAGGGAAACACCATATATTTT. Its translation: CATNRQGNTIYF.

This clone occurred once. The CDR3 reads CASSQFAGGSSYNEQFF. CDR3 coding DNA: TGTGCCAGCAGTCAGTTTGCGGGGGGTAGCTCCTACAATGAGCAGTTCTTC. This chain joins TRBV27 and TRBJ2-1; TRBD2 agrees at 8 bases. Germline V gives CDR1 MNHEY, CDR2 SMNVEV (reference sequence). J was trimmed by 0 bases and V by 5 bases; bases with no gene match: 9. The CDR3 totals 17 residues.

J is TRBJ2-5 and V is TRBV5-1; 14 bases map to TRBD2. The CDR3 has 16 residues. Per the germline V gene, CDR1 is SGHRS and CDR2 is YFSETQ. V was pared by 5 bases and J by 5 bases, with 8 bases of the junction left unmatched. The CDR3 is CASRPRLAGGRETQYF. CDR3 in DNA: TGCGCCAGCAGACCGCGACTAGCGGGGGGGCGGGAGACCCAGTACTTC. The entire variable domain, with the rest obtained from reference TRBV5-1 and TRBJ2-5, is as follows: KAGVTQTPRYLIKTRGQQVTLSCSPISGHRSVSWYQQTPGQGLQFLFEYFSETQRNKGNFPGRFSGRQFSNSRSEMNVSTLELGDSALYLCASRPRLAGGRETQYFGPGTRLLVL.

The V gene is TRBV3-1 (or the pseudogene TRBV3-2), the J gene TRBJ2-2; TRBD1 matches at 10 bases. Per germline, CDR1 LGHDT and CDR2 YNNKEL (reference sequence). The CDR3 totals 16 residues. V dropped 4 bases and J dropped 5; count of bases not matched to a gene: 7. The CDR3 coding sequence is TGTGCCAGCAGCCCAGACAGGGGGCGGTGGACCGGGGAGCTGTTTTTT. Translation: CASSPDRGRWTGELFF.

The sample holds one count of this clone. The V call is TRBV6-1, the J call TRBJ1-5, with TRBD1 identical over 9 bases. CDR1 MNHNS and CDR2 SASEGT come from the germline V gene. CDR3 length equals 14 residues. V shed 6 bases and J 5 bases; nucleotides not matched to a gene: 5. CDR3 coding DNA: TGTGCCAGCAGCCAACAGGGGGCTGATCAGCCCCAGCATTTT. It encodes CASSQQGADQPQHF.

The V call is TRBV6-1, the J call TRBJ1-1; tentative D call: TRBD1 (6 bases). Germline values: CDR1 MNHNS, CDR2 SASEGT. The CDR3 has 15 residues. The germline V and J ends were trimmed by 0 bases and 1 base, with 9 bases remaining between them. The CDR3 region has the DNA TGTGCCAGCAGTGAAGCGGCGGGGGCGAACACTGAAGCTTTCTTT. Translated, it gives CASSEAAGANTEAFF.

The rearrangement links TRBV11-2 to TRBJ1-2, with D possibly TRBD1 on 6 matching bases. Germline CDR1 and CDR2: SGHAT and FQNNGV. The V end lost 0 bases, the J end lost 5 bases, and 7 bases lay between the germline ends. There are 13 residues in the CDR3. CDR3 sequence: CASSLEGGYGYTF. CDR3 coding DNA: TGTGCCAGCAGCTTAGAAGGGGGATATGGCTACACCTTC.

This chain joins TRBV24-1 and TRBJ2-2; TRBD1 matches at 9 bases. CDR1 is KGHDR, CDR2 SFDVKD, per germline. The V and J ends lost 5 bases and 5 bases, in that order; junction bases with no gene match: 8. The CDR3 length is 16 residues. The CDR3 DNA is TGTGCCACCAGTGCTCCGGGACAGGGCCGAACCGGGGAGCTGTTTTTT. This translates into CATSAPGQGRTGELFF.

This clone was counted once. The chain carries TRBV12-5 and TRBJ2-2; D might be TRBD2 (6 bases). The germline CDR1 and CDR2 sequences are LGHNT and FRNRAP. Trimming removed 6 bases from V and 1 base from J, with 15 bases in between. The CDR3 runs 16 residues. CDR3 residues: CASGPQRGGNTGELFF. CDR3 bases: TGTGCTAGTGGCCCTCAAAGGGGAGGGAACACCGGGGAGCTGTTTTTT.

The chain recombines TRBV21-1 with TRBJ2-1; the DNA was not compared with TRBD1, the D call given in the table. TRBV21-1 is deemed a pseudogene. This CDR3 has 13 amino acids. Here the CDR3 reads CATPKGAYNEQFF. In DNA, the CDR3 is TGTGCCACTCCAAAAGGGGCCTACAATGAGCAGTTCTTC.